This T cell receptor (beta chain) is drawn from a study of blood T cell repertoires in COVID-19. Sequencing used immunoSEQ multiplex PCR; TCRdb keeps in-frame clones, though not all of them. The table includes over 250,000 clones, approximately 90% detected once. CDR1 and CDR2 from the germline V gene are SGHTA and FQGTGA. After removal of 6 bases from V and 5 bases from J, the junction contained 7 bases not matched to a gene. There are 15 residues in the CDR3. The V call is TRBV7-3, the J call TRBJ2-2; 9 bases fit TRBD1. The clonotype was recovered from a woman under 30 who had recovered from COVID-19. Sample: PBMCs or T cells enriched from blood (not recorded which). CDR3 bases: TGTGCCAGCAGGGCCGGGACAGGGTTGACCGGGGAGCTGTTTTTT. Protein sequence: CASRAGTGLTGELFF.